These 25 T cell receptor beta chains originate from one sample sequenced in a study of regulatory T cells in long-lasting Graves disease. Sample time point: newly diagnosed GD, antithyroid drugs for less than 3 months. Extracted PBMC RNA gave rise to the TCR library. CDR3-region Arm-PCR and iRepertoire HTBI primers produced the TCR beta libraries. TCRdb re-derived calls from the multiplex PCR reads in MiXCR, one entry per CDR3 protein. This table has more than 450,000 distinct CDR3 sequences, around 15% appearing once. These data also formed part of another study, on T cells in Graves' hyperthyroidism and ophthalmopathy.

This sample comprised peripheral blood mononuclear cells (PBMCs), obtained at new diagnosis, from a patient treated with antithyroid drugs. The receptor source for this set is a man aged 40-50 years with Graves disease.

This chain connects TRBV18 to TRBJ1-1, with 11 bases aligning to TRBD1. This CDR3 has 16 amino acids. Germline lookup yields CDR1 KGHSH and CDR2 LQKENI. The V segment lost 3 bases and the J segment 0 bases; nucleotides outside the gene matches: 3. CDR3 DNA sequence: TGTGCCAGCTCACCGGGACAGGGGGTGCTGAACACTGAAGCTTTCTTT. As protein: CASSPGQGVLNTEAFF.

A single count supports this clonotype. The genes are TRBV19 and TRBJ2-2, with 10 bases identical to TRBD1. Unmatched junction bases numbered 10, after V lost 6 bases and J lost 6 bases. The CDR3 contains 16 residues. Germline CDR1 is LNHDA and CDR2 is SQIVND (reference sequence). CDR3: CASSRAGTGAPGELFF. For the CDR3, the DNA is TGTGCCAGTAGCCGCGCCGGGACAGGGGCCCCCGGGGAGCTGTTTTTT.

The CDR3 reads CATSRRASETYNEQFF. The CDR3 DNA reads as TGTGCCACCAGCCGCCGGGCTAGCGAAACCTACAATGAGCAGTTCTTC. The gene calls are TRBV15 and TRBJ2-1, with a tentative D call TRBD2 (6 bases). This CDR3 is 16 amino acids long. The ends were cut back, 5 bases at V and 2 bases at J, with 16 bases in the middle. Germline values: CDR1 LNHNV, CDR2 YYDKDF (reference sequence).

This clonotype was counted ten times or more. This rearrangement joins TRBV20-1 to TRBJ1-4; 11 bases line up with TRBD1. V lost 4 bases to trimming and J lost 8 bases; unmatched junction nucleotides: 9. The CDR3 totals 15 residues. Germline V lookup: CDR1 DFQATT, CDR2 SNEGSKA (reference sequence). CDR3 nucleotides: TGCAGTGCTACCTTCGGACAGGGGGCTCGAGAAAAACTGTTTTTT. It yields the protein CSATFGQGAREKLFF.

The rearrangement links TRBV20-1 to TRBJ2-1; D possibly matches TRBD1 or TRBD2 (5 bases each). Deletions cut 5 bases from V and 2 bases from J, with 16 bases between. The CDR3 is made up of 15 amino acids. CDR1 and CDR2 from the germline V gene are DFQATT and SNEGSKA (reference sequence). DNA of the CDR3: TGCAGTGCTCCCCACTGGGACGGGGCCTACAATGAGCAGTTCTTC. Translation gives CSAPHWDGAYNEQFF.

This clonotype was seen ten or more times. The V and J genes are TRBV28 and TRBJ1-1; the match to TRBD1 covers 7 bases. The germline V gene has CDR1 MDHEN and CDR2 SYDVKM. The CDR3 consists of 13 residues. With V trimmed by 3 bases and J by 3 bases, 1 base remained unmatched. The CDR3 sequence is CASSLDRYTEAFF. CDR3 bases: TGTGCCAGCAGTTTGGACAGGTACACTGAAGCTTTCTTT.

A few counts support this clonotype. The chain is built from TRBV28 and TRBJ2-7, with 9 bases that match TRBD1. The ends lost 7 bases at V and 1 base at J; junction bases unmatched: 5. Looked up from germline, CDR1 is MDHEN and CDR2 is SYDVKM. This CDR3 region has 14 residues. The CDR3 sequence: CASKGQGTSYEQYF. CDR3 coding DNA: TGTGCCAGCAAAGGACAGGGGACGTCCTACGAGCAGTACTTC.

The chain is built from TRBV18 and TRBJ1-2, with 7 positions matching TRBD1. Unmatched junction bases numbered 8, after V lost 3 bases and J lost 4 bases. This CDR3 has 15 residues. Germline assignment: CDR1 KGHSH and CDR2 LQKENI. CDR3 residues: CASSPRTGAAYGYTF. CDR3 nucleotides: TGTGCCAGCTCACCTCGCACAGGGGCGGCCTATGGCTACACCTTC.

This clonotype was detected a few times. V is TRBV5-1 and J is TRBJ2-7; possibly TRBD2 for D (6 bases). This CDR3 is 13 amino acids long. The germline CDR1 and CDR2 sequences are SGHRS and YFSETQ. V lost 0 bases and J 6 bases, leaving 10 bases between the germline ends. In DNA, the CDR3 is TGCGCCAGCAGCTTGGTCCTGGGGGGCGAGCAGTACTTC. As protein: CASSLVLGGEQYF. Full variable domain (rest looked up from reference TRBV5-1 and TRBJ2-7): KAGVTQTPRYLIKTRGQQVTLSCSPISGHRSVSWYQQTPGQGLQFLFEYFSETQRNKGNFPGRFSGRQFSNSRSEMNVSTLELGDSALYLCASSLVLGGEQYFGPGTRLTVT.

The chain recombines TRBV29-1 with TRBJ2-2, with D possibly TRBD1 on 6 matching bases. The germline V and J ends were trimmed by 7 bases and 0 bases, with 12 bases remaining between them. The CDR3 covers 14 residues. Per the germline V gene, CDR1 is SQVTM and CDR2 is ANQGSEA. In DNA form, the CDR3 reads TGCAGCGCCACAGACAGGACGAACACCGGGGAGCTGTTTTTT. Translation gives CSATDRTNTGELFF.

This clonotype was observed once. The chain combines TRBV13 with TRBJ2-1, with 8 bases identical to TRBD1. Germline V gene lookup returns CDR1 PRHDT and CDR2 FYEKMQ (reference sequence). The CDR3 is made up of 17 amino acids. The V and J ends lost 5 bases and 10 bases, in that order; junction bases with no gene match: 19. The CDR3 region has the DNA TGTGCCAGCAGCATACTAGGGGACAGGCGCAGCTCCTACGAGCAGTTCTTC. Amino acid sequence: CASSILGDRRSSYEQFF.

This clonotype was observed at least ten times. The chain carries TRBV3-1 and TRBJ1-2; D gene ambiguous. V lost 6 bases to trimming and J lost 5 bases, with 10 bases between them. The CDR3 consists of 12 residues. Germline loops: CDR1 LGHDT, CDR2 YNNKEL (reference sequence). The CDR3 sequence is CASSPSGYGYTF. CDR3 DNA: TGTGCCAGCAGTCCCAGTGGGTATGGCTACACCTTC.

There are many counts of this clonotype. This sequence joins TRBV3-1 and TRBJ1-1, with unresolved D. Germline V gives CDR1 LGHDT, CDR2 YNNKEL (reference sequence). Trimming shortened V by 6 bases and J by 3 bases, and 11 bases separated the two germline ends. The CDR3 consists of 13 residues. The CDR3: CASRLTSDTEAFF. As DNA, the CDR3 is TGTGCCAGCAGGCTGACCTCGGACACTGAAGCTTTCTTT.

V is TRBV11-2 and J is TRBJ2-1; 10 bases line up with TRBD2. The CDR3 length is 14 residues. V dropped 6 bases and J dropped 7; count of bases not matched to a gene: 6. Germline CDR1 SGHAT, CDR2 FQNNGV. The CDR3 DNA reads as TGTGCCAGCAGGAGGGCACTAGCGGGGAATGAGCAGTTCTTC. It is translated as CASRRALAGNEQFF.

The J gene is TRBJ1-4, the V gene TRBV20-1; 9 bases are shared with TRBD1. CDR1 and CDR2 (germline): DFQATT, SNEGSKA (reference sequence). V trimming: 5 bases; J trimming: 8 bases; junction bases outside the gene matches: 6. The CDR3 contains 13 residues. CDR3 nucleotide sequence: TGCAGTGCTCCCGGGACAGGGAAAGAAAAACTGTTTTTT. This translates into CSAPGTGKEKLFF.

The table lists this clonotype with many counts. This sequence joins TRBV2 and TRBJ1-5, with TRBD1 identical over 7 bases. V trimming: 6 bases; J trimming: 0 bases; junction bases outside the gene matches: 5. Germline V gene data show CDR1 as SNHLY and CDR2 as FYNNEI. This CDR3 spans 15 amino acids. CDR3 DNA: TGTGCCAGCAGAACAGGGGACTTTAGCAATCAGCCCCAGCATTTT. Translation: CASRTGDFSNQPQHF.

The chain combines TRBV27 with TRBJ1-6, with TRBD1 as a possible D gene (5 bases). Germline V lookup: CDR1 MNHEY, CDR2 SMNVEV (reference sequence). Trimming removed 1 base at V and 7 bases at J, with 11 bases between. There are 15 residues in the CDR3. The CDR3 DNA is TGTGCCAGCAGTTTATTCGGGGGTCCCAATTCACCCCTCCACTTT. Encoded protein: CASSLFGGPNSPLHF.

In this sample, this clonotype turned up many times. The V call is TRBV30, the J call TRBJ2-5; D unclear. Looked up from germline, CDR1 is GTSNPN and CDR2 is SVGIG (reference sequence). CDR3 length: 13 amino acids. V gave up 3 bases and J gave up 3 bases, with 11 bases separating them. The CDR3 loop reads CAWSVVVKETQYF. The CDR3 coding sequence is TGTGCCTGGAGCGTGGTGGTCAAAGAGACCCAGTACTTC.

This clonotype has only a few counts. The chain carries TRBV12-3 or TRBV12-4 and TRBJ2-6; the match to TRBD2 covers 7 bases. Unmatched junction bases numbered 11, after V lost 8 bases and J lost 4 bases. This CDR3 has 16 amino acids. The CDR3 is CASLPRGGWGANVLTF. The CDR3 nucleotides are TGTGCCAGCCTCCCCCGCGGGGGATGGGGGGCCAACGTCCTGACTTTC.

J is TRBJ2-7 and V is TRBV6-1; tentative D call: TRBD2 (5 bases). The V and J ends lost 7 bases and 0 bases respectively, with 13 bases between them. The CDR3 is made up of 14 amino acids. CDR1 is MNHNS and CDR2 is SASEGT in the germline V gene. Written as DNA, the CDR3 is TGTGCCAGCACCACGAGGCGGGCCTCCTACGAGCAGTACTTC. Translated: CASTTRRASYEQYF.

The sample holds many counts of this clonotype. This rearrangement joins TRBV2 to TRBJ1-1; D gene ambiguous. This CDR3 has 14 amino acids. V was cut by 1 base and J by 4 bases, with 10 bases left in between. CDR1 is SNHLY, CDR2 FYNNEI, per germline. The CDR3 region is CASSEEVGFTEAFF. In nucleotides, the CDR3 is TGTGCCAGCAGTGAAGAGGTTGGGTTCACTGAAGCTTTCTTT.

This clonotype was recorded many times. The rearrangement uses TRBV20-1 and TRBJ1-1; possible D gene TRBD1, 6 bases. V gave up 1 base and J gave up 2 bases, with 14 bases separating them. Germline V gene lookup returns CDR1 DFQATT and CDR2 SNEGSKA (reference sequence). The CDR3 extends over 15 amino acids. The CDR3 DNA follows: TGCAGTGCTAGAGTTGGGGCAGGGGCCAACACTGAAGCTTTCTTT. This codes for CSARVGAGANTEAFF.

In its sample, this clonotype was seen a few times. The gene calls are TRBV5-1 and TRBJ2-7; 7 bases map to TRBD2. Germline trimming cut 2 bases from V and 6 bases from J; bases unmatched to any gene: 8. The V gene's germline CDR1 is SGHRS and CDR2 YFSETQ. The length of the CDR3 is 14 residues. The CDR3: CASSFKAGVGEQYF. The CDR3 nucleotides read TGCGCCAGCAGCTTCAAGGCGGGAGTCGGCGAGCAGTACTTC. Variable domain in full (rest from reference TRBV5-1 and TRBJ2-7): KAGVTQTPRYLIKTRGQQVTLSCSPISGHRSVSWYQQTPGQGLQFLFEYFSETQRNKGNFPGRFSGRQFSNSRSEMNVSTLELGDSALYLCASSFKAGVGEQYFGPGTRLTVT.

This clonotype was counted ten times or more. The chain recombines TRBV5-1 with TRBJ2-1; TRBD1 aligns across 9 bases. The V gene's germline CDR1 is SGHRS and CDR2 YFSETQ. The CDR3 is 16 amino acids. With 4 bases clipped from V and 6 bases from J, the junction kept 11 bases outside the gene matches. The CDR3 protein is CASSPMAGQGRNEQFF. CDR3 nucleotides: TGCGCCAGCAGCCCCATGGCGGGACAGGGACGCAATGAGCAGTTCTTC.

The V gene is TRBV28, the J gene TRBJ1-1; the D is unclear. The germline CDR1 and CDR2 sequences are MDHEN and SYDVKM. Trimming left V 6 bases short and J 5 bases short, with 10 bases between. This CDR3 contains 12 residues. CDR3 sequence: CASRLGRTEAFF. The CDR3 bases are TGTGCCAGCAGGTTGGGGAGGACTGAAGCTTTCTTT.